Below are 23 T cell receptor beta chains sequenced from a single sample in a study of radiation and T cells in renal cell carcinoma. Produced via immunoSEQ multiplex PCR; TCRdb's table is partial and in-frame only. The profile covers approximately 140,000 clones, with less than 90% appearing a single time and approximately 4% taken by the ten largest. Time point given: baseline pretreatment blood. The treatment is: 15 Gy SBRT to primary tumor, nephrectomy 4 weeks later. The source was blood, collected from a patient whose treatment included radiotherapy and nephrectomy. These TCRs come from a woman aged 70-85 years with renal cell carcinoma.

J is TRBJ1-1 and V is TRBV18; no clear D. The CDR3 has 13 amino acids. Per the germline V gene, CDR1 is KGHSH and CDR2 is LQKENI. The ends were cut back, 5 bases at V and 1 base at J, with 8 bases in the middle. DNA of the CDR3: TGTGCCAGCTCAGCGGACGGGAACACTGAAGCTTTCTTT. As protein: CASSADGNTEAFF.

This chain joins TRBV19 and TRBJ1-5; D ambiguous. The CDR3 runs 14 residues. Trimming stripped 6 bases from V and 5 bases from J, with 14 bases between. Germline CDR1 and CDR2: LNHDA and SQIVND (reference sequence). The chain's CDR3 is CASRGRGGDQPQHF. For the CDR3, the DNA is TGTGCCAGTAGGGGCCGTGGAGGCGATCAGCCCCAGCATTTT.

This chain connects TRBV2 to TRBJ1-1; D ambiguous. CDR1 SNHLY and CDR2 FYNNEI come from the germline V gene. The CDR3 totals 15 residues. The ends were cut back, 0 bases at V and 1 base at J, with 9 bases in the middle. In nucleotides, the CDR3 is TGTGCCAGCAGTGAAGCGCGACGGCGGAACACTGAAGCTTTCTTT. As protein: CASSEARRRNTEAFF.

V is TRBV25-1 and J is TRBJ2-2, with TRBD1 as a possible D gene (5 bases). CDR1 MGHDK and CDR2 SYGVNS come from the germline V gene. V gave up 4 bases and J gave up 3 bases, with 15 bases separating them. The CDR3 loop spans 16 amino acids. CDR3 sequence reads: CASSALGAFDTGELFF. The DNA for the CDR3 is TGTGCCAGCAGTGCCTTAGGGGCCTTTGACACCGGGGAGCTGTTTTTT.

The chain recombines TRBV2 with TRBJ2-3; D gene uncertain. The CDR3 is 14 residues long. CDR1 and CDR2 from the germline V gene are SNHLY and FYNNEI. V dropped 3 bases and J dropped 1 base, with 8 bases sitting between them. The CDR3 nucleotides read TGTGCCAGCAGTGACGTACTACGCACAGATACGCAGTATTTT. Translating it yields CASSDVLRTDTQYF.

J is TRBJ2-7 and V is TRBV28; 8 nucleotides agree with TRBD1. J lost 5 bases, V lost 5 bases, and 5 bases had no gene match. This CDR3 is built from 13 residues. The germline gives CDR1 MDHEN, CDR2 SYDVKM. CDR3 amino acids: CASSPPDRDEQYF. The CDR3 DNA is TGTGCCAGCAGTCCCCCGGACAGGGACGAGCAGTACTTC.

The chain recombines TRBV29-1 with TRBJ2-3, with 7 bases aligning to TRBD2. Germline trimming cut 2 bases from V and 2 bases from J; bases unmatched to any gene: 4. Germline V gene sequence: CDR1 SQVTM, CDR2 ANQGSEA. CDR3 length equals 14 residues. The CDR3 protein is CSVEPSGDTDTQYF. The CDR3 region has the DNA TGCAGCGTTGAACCCAGCGGGGACACAGATACGCAGTATTTT.

V is TRBV30 and J is TRBJ2-1; D is perhaps TRBD1 (6 bases). The germline gives CDR1 GTSNPN, CDR2 SVGIG (reference sequence). V was clipped by 5 bases and J by 4 bases, with 15 bases between them. This CDR3 has 14 amino acids. The CDR3 reads CAWVPGHNYNEQFF. The CDR3, as DNA: TGTGCCTGGGTTCCGGGACACAATTACAATGAGCAGTTCTTC. Based on the CDR3 plus reference TRBV30 and TRBJ2-1, the full variable domain is SQTIHQWPATLVQPVGSPLSLECTVEGTSNPNLYWYRQAAGRGLQLLFYSVGIGQISSEVPQNLSASRPQDRQFILSSKKLLLSDSGFYLCAWVPGHNYNEQFFGPGTRLTVL.

This clone has more than one count but fewer than ten. The rearrangement uses TRBV19 and TRBJ1-1; TRBD1 aligns across 8 bases. Germline V gene sequence: CDR1 LNHDA, CDR2 SQIVND (reference sequence). The CDR3 sequence is 17 residues long. V gave up 8 bases and J gave up 5 bases; unmatched junction bases: 19. CDR3 in amino acids: CASVPLRQGKGRTEAFF. CDR3 bases: TGTGCCAGTGTTCCCCTCCGACAGGGGAAGGGTCGAACTGAAGCTTTCTTT.

The DNA of the CDR3 is TGTGCCAGCAGCTTTGGGGGAGCTAGAGCTGATACGCAGTATTTT. It specifies CASSFGGARADTQYF. V usage is TRBV7-9 and J usage is TRBJ2-3; tentatively, D is TRBD1 or TRBD2 (5 bases each). The germline V and J ends were trimmed by 3 bases and 6 bases, with 16 bases remaining between them. The germline CDR1 and CDR2 sequences are SEHNR and FQNEAQ (reference sequence). The CDR3 covers 15 residues.

The chain couples TRBV28 to TRBJ1-1; 7 bases are shared with TRBD1. Per germline, CDR1 MDHEN and CDR2 SYDVKM. The V and J ends lost 1 base and 0 bases, in that order; junction bases with no gene match: 26. CDR3 size: 23 residues. The DNA of the CDR3 is TGTGCCAGCAGTTTATCCACACGAAGGGCGTCCACACTGACAGGGTGGATGAACACTGAAGCTTTCTTT. Its protein product is CASSLSTRRASTLTGWMNTEAFF.

CDR3 sequence (DNA): TGCGCCAGCAGCCGGGACCCGGGACTGGTCGAAAAACTGTTTTTT. Amino acid sequence: CASSRDPGLVEKLFF. V gene TRBV5-1 combines with J gene TRBJ1-4; D is possibly TRBD1 (5 bases). Germline values: CDR1 SGHRS, CDR2 YFSETQ. V shed 4 bases and J shed 8 bases, with 18 bases lying between them. The CDR3 runs to 15 residues.

The CDR3 loop reads CASSRPLATYEQYF. As DNA, the CDR3 is TGTGCCAGCAGCCGCCCGTTGGCGACCTACGAGCAGTACTTC. The rearrangement joins TRBV7-2 to TRBJ2-7; D gene uncertain. Trimming removed 5 bases at V and 2 bases at J, with 13 bases between. CDR3 length: 14 amino acids. The germline V gene encodes CDR1 SGHTA and CDR2 FQGNSA.

This clone was found a few times. The chain employs TRBV7-2 and TRBJ1-6; 11 bases fit TRBD1. Losses at the gene ends were 5 bases for V and 8 bases for J; bases not matched to a gene: 8. CDR3 size: 16 residues. CDR1 and CDR2 from the germline V gene are SGHTA and FQGNSA. This chain's CDR3 is CASSPEPGQGDSPLHF. Here the CDR3 DNA reads TGTGCCAGCAGCCCAGAACCGGGACAGGGGGATTCACCCCTCCACTTT.

This clone was picked up one time. This chain connects TRBV2 to TRBJ1-2; maybe TRBD1 (6 bases). V was shortened by 5 bases and J by 5 bases, with 18 bases between the two germline ends. Per the germline V gene, CDR1 is SNHLY and CDR2 is FYNNEI. The CDR3 spans 15 residues. CDR3 sequence (DNA): TGTGCCAGCAGTTTCGGGGCAGGGGTGGGGTATGGCTACACCTTC. Translating gives CASSFGAGVGYGYTF. The full variable domain, with the rest looked up from reference TRBV2 and TRBJ1-2, is EPEVTQTPSHQVTQMGQEVILRCVPISNHLYFYWYRQILGQKVEFLVSFYNNEISEKSEIFDDQFSVERPDGSNFTLKIRSTKLEDSAMYFCASSFGAGVGYGYTFGSGTRLTVV.

The chain combines TRBV7-7 with TRBJ2-2; D is undetermined. The CDR3 loop spans 13 amino acids. Germline V gene lookup returns CDR1 SSHAT and CDR2 FNYEAQ (reference sequence). CDR3 DNA sequence: TGTGCTAGCCCGACCGGGCCGACCGGGGAGCTGTTTTTT. Encoded protein: CASPTGPTGELFF.

The chain is built from TRBV9 and TRBJ2-3; possible D gene TRBD2, 7 bases. The CDR3 consists of 14 residues. Trimming pared 7 bases from V and 0 bases from J, leaving 12 bases between. Germline CDR1 SGDLS, CDR2 YYNGEE. CDR3 bases: TGTGCCAGCGGGAGGGGGTCTAGCACAGATACGCAGTATTTT. Its translation is CASGRGSSTDTQYF.

The chain has TRBV6-1 and TRBJ1-1; possibly TRBD1 for D (5 bases). V was trimmed by 7 bases and J by 0 bases, leaving 12 bases between them. The germline V gene has CDR1 MNHNS and CDR2 SASEGT. This CDR3 has 14 amino acids. The CDR3 region has the DNA TGTGCCAGCATTCGCTCGGACATGAACACTGAAGCTTTCTTT. Its protein product is CASIRSDMNTEAFF.

The gene calls are TRBV9 and TRBJ1-2, with 11 positions matching TRBD1. The germline V gene encodes CDR1 SGDLS and CDR2 YYNGEE. V lost 4 bases and J lost 4; bases outside the gene matches: 6. This CDR3 has 15 amino acids. Written as DNA, the CDR3 is TGTGCCAGCAGCCCCGGACAGGGGGCGGGCTATGGCTACACCTTC. Its protein is CASSPGQGAGYGYTF.

This clone came up once. The CDR3 bases are TGTGCCAGCAGCTTGGGACGAGGAAAGTCACCCCTCCACTTT. Translated: CASSLGRGKSPLHF. This chain uses TRBV7-2 with TRBJ1-6; possibly TRBD1 for D (5 bases). Deletions cut 3 bases from V and 10 bases from J, with 13 bases between. The CDR3 covers 14 residues. Germline V gene data show CDR1 as SGHTA and CDR2 as FQGNSA.

The rearrangement uses TRBV5-4 and TRBJ1-6; D not resolved. The CDR3 spans 12 residues. In germline, CDR1 is SGHNT, CDR2 YYREEE (reference sequence). Trimming removed 0 bases at V and 10 bases at J, with 5 bases between. In nucleotides, the CDR3 is TGTGCCAGCAGCTTGGTAGGCTCACCCCTCCACTTT. This encodes CASSLVGSPLHF.

This chain links TRBV10-2 with TRBJ1-6; D gene unclear. The CDR3 covers 19 residues. Germline assignment: CDR1 WSHSY and CDR2 SAAADI. Trimming shortened V by 0 bases and J by 0 bases, and 15 bases separated the two germline ends. The CDR3 protein is CASSESWSPSSSYNSPLHF. DNA of the CDR3: TGCGCCAGCAGTGAGTCGTGGTCACCCAGCAGCTCCTATAATTCACCCCTCCACTTT.

This rearrangement joins TRBV5-6 to TRBJ2-1; no reliable D call. CDR1 SGHDT and CDR2 YYEEEE come from the germline V gene. Trimming shortened V by 0 bases and J by 0 bases, and 7 bases separated the two germline ends. The CDR3 is made up of 15 amino acids. CDR3 region: CASSLAYSSYNEQFF. The CDR3 DNA follows: TGTGCCAGCAGCTTGGCTTATAGCTCCTACAATGAGCAGTTCTTC.